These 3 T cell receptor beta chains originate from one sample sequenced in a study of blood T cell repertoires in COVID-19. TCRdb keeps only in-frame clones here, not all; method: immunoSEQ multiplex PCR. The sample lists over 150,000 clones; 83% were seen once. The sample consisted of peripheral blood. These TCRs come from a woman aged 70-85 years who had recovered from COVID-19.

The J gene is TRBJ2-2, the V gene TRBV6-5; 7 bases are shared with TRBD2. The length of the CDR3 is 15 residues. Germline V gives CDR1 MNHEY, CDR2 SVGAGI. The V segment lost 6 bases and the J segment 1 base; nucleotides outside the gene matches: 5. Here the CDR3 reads CASSHTGGNTGELFF. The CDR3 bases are TGTGCCAGCAGCCACACGGGGGGGAACACCGGGGAGCTGTTTTTT.

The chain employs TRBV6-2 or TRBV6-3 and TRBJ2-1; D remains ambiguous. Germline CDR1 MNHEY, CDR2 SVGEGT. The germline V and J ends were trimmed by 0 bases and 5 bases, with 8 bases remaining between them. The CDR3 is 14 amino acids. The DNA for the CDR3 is TGTGCCAGCAGTTACTCGAATGGCCACAATGAGCAGTTCTTC. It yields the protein CASSYSNGHNEQFF.

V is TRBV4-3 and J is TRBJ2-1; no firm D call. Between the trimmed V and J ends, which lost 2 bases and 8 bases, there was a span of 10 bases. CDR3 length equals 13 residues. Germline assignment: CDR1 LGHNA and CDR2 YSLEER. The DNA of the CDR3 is TGCGCCAGCAGCCAAACCATAGCAGATGAGCAGTTCTTC. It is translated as CASSQTIADEQFF.